The 2 T cell receptor beta chains presented below share a single source sample, sequenced in a study of cytomegalovirus exposure and HLA in healthy donors. The repertoire was sequenced with immunoSEQ multiplex PCR; TCRdb's copy has only in-frame clones and lacks some. The sample contains roughly 200,000 clones, roughly 86% of which appear only once. The material sequenced was PBMCs. These receptor sequences come from a man younger than 45 in good health and CMV-seropositive.

The chain has TRBV29-1 and TRBJ2-1; tentative D call: TRBD1 (5 bases). V was cut by 8 bases and J by 6 bases, with 14 bases left in between. Germline lookup yields CDR1 SQVTM and CDR2 ANQGSEA. The CDR3 totals 12 residues. The CDR3 reads CSIQGTFNEQFF. CDR3 coding DNA: TGCAGCATCCAGGGCACGTTCAATGAGCAGTTCTTC.

This chain connects TRBV2 to TRBJ2-5, with a possible D match to TRBD1 (5 bases). This CDR3 contains 14 residues. V shed 3 bases and J shed 5 bases, with 13 bases lying between them. CDR1 is SNHLY and CDR2 is FYNNEI in the germline V gene. This chain's CDR3 is CASSEGRVQETQYF. The CDR3 DNA is TGTGCCAGCAGTGAGGGCAGGGTCCAGGAGACCCAGTACTTC.